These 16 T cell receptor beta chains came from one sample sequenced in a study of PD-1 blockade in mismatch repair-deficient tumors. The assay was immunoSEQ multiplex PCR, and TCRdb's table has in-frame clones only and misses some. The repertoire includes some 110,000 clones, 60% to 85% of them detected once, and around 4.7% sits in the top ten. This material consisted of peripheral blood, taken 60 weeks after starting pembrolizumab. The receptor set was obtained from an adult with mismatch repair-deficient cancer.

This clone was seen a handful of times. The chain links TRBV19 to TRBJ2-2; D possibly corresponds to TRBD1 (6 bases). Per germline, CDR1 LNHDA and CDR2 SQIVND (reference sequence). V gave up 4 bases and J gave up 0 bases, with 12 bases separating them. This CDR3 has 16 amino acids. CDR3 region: CASSKPTGTNTGELFF. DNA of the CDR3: TGTGCCAGTAGTAAGCCGACAGGAACGAACACCGGGGAGCTGTTTTTT.

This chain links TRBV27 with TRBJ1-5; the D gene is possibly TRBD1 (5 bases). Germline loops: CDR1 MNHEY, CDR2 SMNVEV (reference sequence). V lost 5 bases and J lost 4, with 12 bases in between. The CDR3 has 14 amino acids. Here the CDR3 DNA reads TGTGCCAGCAGTACCTTGGCAGGGAATCAGCCCCAGCATTTT. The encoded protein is CASSTLAGNQPQHF.

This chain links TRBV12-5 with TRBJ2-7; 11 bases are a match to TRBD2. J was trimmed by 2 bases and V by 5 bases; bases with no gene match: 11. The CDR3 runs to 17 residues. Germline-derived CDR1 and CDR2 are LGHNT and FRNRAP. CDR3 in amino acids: CASGPRLAGPKTYEQYF. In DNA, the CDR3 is TGTGCTAGTGGTCCGCGACTAGCGGGACCGAAAACCTACGAGCAGTACTTC.

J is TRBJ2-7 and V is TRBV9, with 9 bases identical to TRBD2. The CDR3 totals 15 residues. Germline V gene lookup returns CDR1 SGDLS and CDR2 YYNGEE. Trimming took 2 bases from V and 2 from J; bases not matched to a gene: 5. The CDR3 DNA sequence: TGTGCCAGCAGCGTGAATAGCGGGAGCGCCTACGAGCAGTACTTC. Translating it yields CASSVNSGSAYEQYF.

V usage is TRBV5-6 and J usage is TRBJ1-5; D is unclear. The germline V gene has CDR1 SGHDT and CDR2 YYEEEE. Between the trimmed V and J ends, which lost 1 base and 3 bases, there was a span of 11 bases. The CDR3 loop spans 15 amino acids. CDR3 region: CASSLYPNINQPQHF. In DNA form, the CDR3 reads TGTGCCAGCAGCTTGTACCCAAACATCAATCAGCCCCAGCATTTT.

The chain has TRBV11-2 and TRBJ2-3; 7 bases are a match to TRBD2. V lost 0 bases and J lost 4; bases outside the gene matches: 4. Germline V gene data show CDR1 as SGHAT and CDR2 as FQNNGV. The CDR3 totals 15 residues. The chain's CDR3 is CASSLERLAADTQYF. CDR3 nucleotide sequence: TGTGCCAGCAGCTTAGAAAGACTAGCTGCAGATACGCAGTATTTT. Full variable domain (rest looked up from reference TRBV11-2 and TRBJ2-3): EAGVAQSPRYKIIEKRQSVAFWCNPISGHATLYWYQQILGQGPKLLIQFQNNGVVDDSQLPKDRFSAERLKGVDSTLKIQPAKLEDSAVYLCASSLERLAADTQYFGPGTRLTVL.

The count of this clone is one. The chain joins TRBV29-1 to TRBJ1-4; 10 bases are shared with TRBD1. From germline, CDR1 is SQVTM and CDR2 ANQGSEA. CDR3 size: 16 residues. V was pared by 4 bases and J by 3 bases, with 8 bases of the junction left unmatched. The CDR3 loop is CSVGLRDRGPNEKLFF. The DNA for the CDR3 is TGCAGCGTTGGCCTCCGGGACAGGGGCCCTAATGAAAAACTGTTTTTT.

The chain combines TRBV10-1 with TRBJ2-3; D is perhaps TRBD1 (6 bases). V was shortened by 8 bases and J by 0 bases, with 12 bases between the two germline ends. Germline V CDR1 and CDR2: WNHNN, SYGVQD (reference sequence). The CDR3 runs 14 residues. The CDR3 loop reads CASRDTHSTDTQYF. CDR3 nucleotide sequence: TGCGCCAGCCGGGACACCCATAGCACAGATACGCAGTATTTT.

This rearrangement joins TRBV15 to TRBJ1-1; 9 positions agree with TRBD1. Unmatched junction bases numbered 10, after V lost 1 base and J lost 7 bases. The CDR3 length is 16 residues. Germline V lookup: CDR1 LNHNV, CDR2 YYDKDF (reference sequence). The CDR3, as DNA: TGTGCCACCAGCAGAGGGGACAGGGTGGTCGGCAATGAAGCTTTCTTT. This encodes CATSRGDRVVGNEAFF.

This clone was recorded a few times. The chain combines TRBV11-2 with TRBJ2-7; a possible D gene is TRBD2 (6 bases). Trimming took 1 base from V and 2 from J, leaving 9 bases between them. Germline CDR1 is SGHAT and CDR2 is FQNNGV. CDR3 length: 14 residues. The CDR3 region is CASSLGGRPYEQYF. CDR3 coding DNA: TGTGCCAGCAGCTTAGGGGGGAGGCCCTACGAGCAGTACTTC.

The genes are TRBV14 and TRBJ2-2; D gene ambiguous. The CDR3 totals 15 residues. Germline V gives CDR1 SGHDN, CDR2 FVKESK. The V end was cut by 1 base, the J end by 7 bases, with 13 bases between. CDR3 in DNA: TGTGCCAGCAGCCAAGGACCCCGCGTTGGCGGGGAGCTGTTTTTT. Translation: CASSQGPRVGGELFF.

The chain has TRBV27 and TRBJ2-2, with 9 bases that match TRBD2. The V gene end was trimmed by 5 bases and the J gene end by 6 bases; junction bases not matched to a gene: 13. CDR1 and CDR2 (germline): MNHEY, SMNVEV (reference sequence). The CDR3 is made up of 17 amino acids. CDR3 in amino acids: CASSPAGGAGKAGELFF. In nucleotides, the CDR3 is TGTGCCAGCAGTCCCGCGGGGGGGGCCGGAAAAGCCGGGGAGCTGTTTTTT.

CDR3 nucleotides: TGTGCCAGCAGTTTCGACAGGGGAAACACCGGGGAGCTGTTTTTT. Protein product: CASSFDRGNTGELFF. The chain joins TRBV6-1 to TRBJ2-2; 8 bases map to TRBD1. The length of the CDR3 is 15 residues. V was clipped by 5 bases and J by 2 bases; unmatched bases: 4. CDR1 MNHNS and CDR2 SASEGT come from the germline V gene.

In DNA, the CDR3 is TGCGCCAGCAGCCAAGATTTAACCGGAATGGGGAACACCGGGGAGCTGTTTTTT. This gives the protein CASSQDLTGMGNTGELFF. This chain connects TRBV4-3 to TRBJ2-2; D unresolved. Trimming removed 0 bases from V and 1 base from J, with 15 bases in between. CDR1 is LGHNA and CDR2 is YSLEER in the germline V gene. The CDR3 covers 18 residues.

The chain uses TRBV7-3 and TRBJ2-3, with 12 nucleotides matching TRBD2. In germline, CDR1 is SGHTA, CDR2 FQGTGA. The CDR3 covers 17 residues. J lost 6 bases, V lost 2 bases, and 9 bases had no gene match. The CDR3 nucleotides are TGTGCCAGCAGCTTACGTGGTACTAGCGGGAGGTCTGATACGCAGTATTTT. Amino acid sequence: CASSLRGTSGRSDTQYF.

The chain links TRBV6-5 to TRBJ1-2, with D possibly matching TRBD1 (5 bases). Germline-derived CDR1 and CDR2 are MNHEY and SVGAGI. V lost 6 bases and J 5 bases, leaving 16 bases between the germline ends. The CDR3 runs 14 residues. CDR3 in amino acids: CASRAGYDQYGYTF. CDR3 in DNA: TGTGCCAGCAGGGCAGGGTATGACCAATATGGCTACACCTTC.